This record looks at one T cell receptor (beta chain) sequence and its context. The antigen this receptor binds is unknown. Base qualities are missing; no much larger clone stands one base away. The reads were generated on an Illumina NovaSeq 6000. cDNA libraries for TCRalpha and TCRbeta were prepared by 5'RACE using constant-segment primers, with sample barcodes and unique molecular identifiers added. RNA was extracted from every sample with Trizol reagent. Libraries were amplified in two PCR steps, with a second sample barcode and Illumina TruSeq adapters added in the second step. Libraries were sequenced on an Illumina NovaSeq with 2 x 150 bp paired-end reads. The study's processing was this. Reads were demultiplexed and collapsed into UMI-guided consensus sequences with migec v1.2.7. With mixcr v2.1.11, UMI consensuses were aligned to TRA and TRB V and J templates and assembled into clonotypes. A clonotype was counted as expanded or contracted only if both edgeR and NoisET called the change significant, with noise models trained on biological replicates. For edgeR calls, a false discovery rate-adjusted p below 0.01 and a log2 fold-change threshold of 1 were applied. As an exploratory analysis of dynamics, max-normalized trajectories of the 1000 most abundant clonotypes were examined by PCA with hierarchical clustering. Separately sequenced CD4+ and CD8+ repertoires were used to assign the CD4 or CD8 phenotype of responding clones. In-frame beta chains were kept once TCRdb had trimmed the public reads at Q25 with fastp and called clones with MiXCR. Identical CDR3 proteins give one entry, which carries the most common genes and DNA. The V and J calls reflect TCRdb's pipeline rather than the authors' work. The sample table holds roughly 480,000 distinct CDR3 sequences, of which about 23% were seen once. In total, the top ten clones hold around 13% of the sample.

After removal of 2 bases from V and 2 bases from J, the junction retains 4 bases not matched to a gene. Including the terminal cysteine and phenylalanine, the CDR3 comprises 15 residues. Only CDR3 DNA is held: 45 bases, read in frame from base 1. CDR1 and CDR2 were assigned from the germline V gene as KGHDR and SFDVKD. This entry comes from a study of T-cell memory formation after mild COVID-19 (dated by TCRdb to 2020 to 2023). As for the study more broadly: TCR sequence clusters from the two donors were found to be largely donor specific. In two donors, T-cell clones that expanded and contracted after mild COVID-19 were followed by sequencing TCRalpha and TCRbeta repertoires longitudinally. The cohort comprised two young, previously healthy adult volunteers, one female and one male. Study-wide conclusions, independent of this receptor: Balanced CD4/CD8 phenotypes were observed for clones contracting from day 15 to 85, whereas a bias towards CD4+ was observed for a second wave of clones expanding from day 15 to 37. The study included only a couple of mild cases, and larger cohorts that include severe cases with pre-infection samples were judged to be necessary. The detection of some responding clones in pre-infection memory suggests that pre-existing cross-reactive memory T cells joined the SARS-CoV-2 response. Contracting CD4+ clones turned up mainly in the CM and EM memory subsets, whereas EMRA was where CD8+ clones were enriched. SARS-CoV-2 specificity was not confirmed for the second-wave clones peaking on day 37.

Ficoll-Paque density gradient centrifugation was the method used to isolate PBMCs. The sequence derives from an adult woman who had mild COVID-19 (a few samples of this study predate the infection). The sample titles of this study are shuffled in the database, so cell type and time point are left out; the donor was told from shared clones. Sequencing was done on a sample of PBMCs or a T cell subset sorted from them (not recorded which). The sequence joins TRBV24-1 to TRBJ2-7; 8 middle bases align to TRBD2. The nucleotide sequence is given as TGTGCCACCAGTGATTCAGCGGGAGTGGCCTACGAGCAGTACTTC. The encoded protein is CATSDSAGVAYEQYF.